This entry concerns a single T cell receptor (beta chain). This clonotype is deemed medium-sized (0.01 to 0.1%). Its antigen specificity is not known. No much larger clonotype is one base removed from it; base qualities were not supplied. The sample comes from a study of T and B cells in COVID-19 patients (dated by TCRdb to about 2020). For the wider study: Using TRB and IGH repertoire sequencing of peripheral blood, the study characterized adaptive immunity in COVID-19 patients who had active infection or had recovered. The TCR and BCR sequence repository comprised more than 30 patients and roughly 69 time points, with over 7 million TCR sequences analysed. Critical illness requiring mechanical ventilation or ECMO was present in about 55% of the 20 patients in the active-infection cohort. An age-matched reference group of roughly 40 healthy donors negative for COVID-19 antibodies was used as the comparison for repertoire analyses. The recovered cohort had a median age of roughly 34 years, compared with 55 to 75 years in the active-infection cohort. Two patients were included in both the recovered and active cohorts because samples were available from active disease and after recovery. Comorbidities linked to unfavorable COVID-19 outcome were present in most of the roughly 20 patients in the active-infection cohort. A recovered cohort included 15 to 19 patients who provided 20 to 25 samples, and most of these patients had mild to moderate COVID-19 treated on an outpatient basis. As many as 9 follow-up blood samples were taken per patient, and some of the samples covered different disease stages within the same individual.

TRB repertoires were amplified from around 230-520 ng of genomic DNA extracted from blood. The paper as a whole reports these results and caveats: The cohort was considered too small for HLA contributions to COVID-19 susceptibility or severity to be assessed. Blood samples from mildly ill patients during symptoms and early samples from severe cases were scarce. Specific T cell subsets (CD4+/Treg/CD8+) and sorted SARS-CoV-2-responsive or tetramer+ T cells had not yet been sequenced, and the corresponding sequencing experiments were ongoing. TRB repertoires were highly clonal in active COVID-19, whereas diversity and richness at recovery rose above healthy donor levels. It was stated that prospective validation of the reported TCR clusters was required before the clusters could be put to clinical use. In patients with COVID-19, the usage of TRBV/TRBJ genes was reported to be strongly skewed. A total of 2,331 exclusive TCR clusters, including over 25 low-pGen clusters, were found in the recovered cohort.

Trimming costs V 6 bases and J 2 bases, and their ends lie 13 bases apart. The CDR3 has 15 amino acids, counting the end cysteine and phenylalanine. CDR3 DNA only is kept here, 45 bases in frame from base 1. CDR1 MNHEY and CDR2 SVGAGI are derived from the germline V gene. Data came from an Illumina MiSeq. Multiplex PCR with BIOMED2 TRB-A/B primer pools was used to amplify TRB rearrangements. Two consecutive PCRs added Illumina-compatible adapters and 7-nucleotide sample barcodes to the amplicons. All library PCRs used Phusion HS II polymerase. Amplicons were purified from gel with the NucleoSpin Gel and PCR Clean-up kit, quantified on Qubit, and pooled at about 3.7 nM. Amplicon pool quality was checked on an Agilent 2100 Bioanalyzer before Illumina next-generation sequencing. Turning to the authors' computational methods: MiXCR 3.0.8 with the default MiXCR reference library was used to annotate TRB rearrangements. Non-productive reads and sequences with fewer than 2 reads were removed, and each unique CDR3 nucleotide sequence was counted as one clone. R 3.5.1 was used to calculate clonality, diversity, richness and V-J gene usage. GLIPH2 was used for TCR clustering by CDR3 similarity, and generation probabilities were calculated by OLGA. Only GLIPH2 clusters containing at least four unique TCR clonotypes present in at least three individuals were kept. Using fastp at Q25 and MiXCR, TCRdb reprocessed the public reads and kept productive beta chains. Identical CDR3 protein sequences are pooled into one entry, listed with their most common genes and DNA. For this entry, the V and J calls and clone size follow TCRdb and not the study's own pipeline. For this sample there are approximately 5,000 distinct CDR3 sequences; 25% to 30% appear just once. In total, the top ten clones hold around 20% of the sample.

This TCR was recovered from a human donor with active COVID-19. The sequencing sample was made of blood. Rearrangement joined TRBV6-5 to TRBJ2-2; the D gene is perhaps TRBD1, on 6 matching bases. The bases are TGTGCCAGCAGGGCAGGGGTGCCAAACACCGGGGAGCTGTTTTTT. It is translated as CASRAGVPNTGELFF.